The 18 T cell receptor beta chains in this list originate from one sample, sequenced in a study of T-cell memory formation after mild COVID-19. TCRdb re-called the 5' RACE reads with MiXCR, one entry per CDR3 protein. Counted here are about 560,000 distinct CDR3 sequences, 17% occurring once; the ten biggest clones make up about 8.6%. The sample taken for sequencing was PBMCs or a T cell subset sorted from them (not recorded which). These TCRs come from an adult woman who had mild COVID-19 (a few samples of this study predate the infection). Cell type and time point are not known.

The chain has TRBV12-3 or TRBV12-4 and TRBJ1-4; the D is unclear. The CDR3 extends over 15 amino acids. Deletions cut 3 bases from V and 4 bases from J, with 12 bases between. CDR3 DNA: TGTGCCAGCAGTTTTGGACGGAACCATAATGAAAAACTGTTTTTT. The encoded protein is CASSFGRNHNEKLFF.

This clonotype was found many times. This chain links TRBV27 with TRBJ1-2; no clear D gene. CDR1 and CDR2 from the germline V gene are MNHEY and SMNVEV (reference sequence). Between the trimmed V and J ends, which lost 5 bases and 2 bases, there was a span of 6 bases. This CDR3 has 12 amino acids. The CDR3 loop is CASSRSNYGYTF. The DNA of the CDR3 is TGTGCCAGCAGTCGATCCAACTATGGCTACACCTTC.

The V gene is TRBV2, the J gene TRBJ1-6; D unresolved. Trimming pared 1 base from V and 6 bases from J, leaving 10 bases between. Germline-derived CDR1 and CDR2 are SNHLY and FYNNEI. CDR3 length equals 15 residues. The CDR3 loop is CASSEGRPSNSPLHF. CDR3 coding DNA: TGTGCCAGCAGTGAAGGGAGGCCAAGTAATTCACCCCTCCACTTT.

The table lists this clonotype with a count of one. The chain carries TRBV11-2 and TRBJ1-4, with 8 bases fitting TRBD1. The CDR3 runs to 16 residues. With V trimmed by 5 bases and J by 8 bases, 13 bases remained unmatched. Germline CDR1 is SGHAT and CDR2 is FQNNGV. The CDR3 protein is CASSLEFRGPREKLFF. The CDR3 nucleotides read TGTGCCAGCAGCCTCGAATTCAGGGGGCCTAGGGAAAAACTGTTTTTT. Filled out from reference TRBV11-2 and TRBJ1-4, the complete variable domain reads EAGVAQSPRYKIIEKRQSVAFWCNPISGHATLYWYQQILGQGPKLLIQFQNNGVVDDSQLPKDRFSAERLKGVDSTLKIQPAKLEDSAVYLCASSLEFRGPREKLFFGSGTQLSVL.

This clonotype came up a few times. The chain joins TRBV18 to TRBJ1-5, with a possible D match to TRBD1 (5 bases). This CDR3 is 14 amino acids long. Looked up from germline, CDR1 is KGHSH and CDR2 is LQKENI. Trimming took 3 bases from V and 4 from J, leaving 10 bases between them. The CDR3 DNA reads as TGTGCCAGCTCACCGGGGACGACTAATCAGCCCCAGCATTTT. As protein: CASSPGTTNQPQHF.

This clonotype has ten or more counts. The J gene is TRBJ2-3, the V gene TRBV5-4; tentatively, D is TRBD1 or TRBD2 (5 bases each). The CDR3 has 15 amino acids. V dropped 1 base and J dropped 2 bases, with 11 bases sitting between them. Germline CDR1 reads SGHNT; CDR2 reads YYREEE (reference sequence). In nucleotides, the CDR3 is TGTGCCAGCAGCTTGAGTGGGACGCCCACAGATACGCAGTATTTT. Translated, it gives CASSLSGTPTDTQYF.

The chain carries TRBV6-5 and TRBJ2-1, with D unresolved. Germline V gene data show CDR1 as MNHEY and CDR2 as SVGAGI. The ends were cut back, 5 bases at V and 12 bases at J, with 29 bases in the middle. The CDR3 covers 17 residues. CDR3 DNA sequence: TGTGCCAGCAGTCTCACCGAACCCGCTTTTTTTGAGATTCGGCAGTTCTTC. Protein product: CASSLTEPAFFEIRQFF.

J is TRBJ2-3 and V is TRBV20-1; D remains unclear. The CDR3 spans 11 residues. V was clipped by 8 bases and J by 4 bases, with 10 bases between them. CDR1 and CDR2 from the germline V gene are DFQATT and SNEGSKA (reference sequence). The DNA for the CDR3 is TGCAGTCCCCAGGAATCAGATACGCAGTATTTT. Translation gives CSPQESDTQYF.

The rearrangement joins TRBV5-1 to TRBJ2-3; TRBD1 might be the D (6 bases). This CDR3 has 15 amino acids. Trimming cost V 4 bases and J 12 bases, with 24 bases left between them. Germline V gene lookup returns CDR1 SGHRS and CDR2 YFSETQ. The CDR3 sequence: CASSDQGLGTLRQYF. The DNA for the CDR3 is TGCGCCAGCAGCGATCAGGGTCTCGGGACATTACGTCAGTATTTT.

This chain uses TRBV24-1 with TRBJ1-1; D remains ambiguous. The ends were cut back, 6 bases at V and 1 base at J, with 8 bases in the middle. CDR1 is KGHDR, CDR2 SFDVKD, per germline. This CDR3 is 13 amino acids long. This CDR3 is CATSLSGNTEAFF. The CDR3 DNA follows: TGTGCCACCAGTCTAAGCGGGAACACTGAAGCTTTCTTT.

This clonotype was recorded many times. V usage is TRBV5-1 and J usage is TRBJ2-1; TRBD2 matches 11 bases. V lost 2 bases and J lost 8; bases outside the gene matches: 6. The CDR3 is 15 amino acids. From germline, CDR1 is SGHRS and CDR2 YFSETQ. The CDR3 nucleotides are TGCGCCAGCAGCTTTGGCACTAGCGGGGGTTATGAGCAGTTCTTC. The encoded protein is CASSFGTSGGYEQFF.

V usage is TRBV12-3 or TRBV12-4 and J usage is TRBJ2-7; TRBD2 agrees at 9 bases. J was trimmed by 0 bases and V by 5 bases; bases with no gene match: 5. The CDR3 runs 15 residues. CDR3 sequence reads: CASSPSGDSSYEQYF. The CDR3 bases are TGTGCCAGCAGTCCTAGCGGGGACAGCTCCTACGAGCAGTACTTC.

There are a few counts of this clonotype. This sequence joins TRBV6-5 and TRBJ2-7; TRBD1 aligns across 9 bases. Germline CDR1 and CDR2: MNHEY and SVGAGI. The J segment lost 6 bases and the V segment lost 6 bases, leaving 12 bases of the junction unmatched. The CDR3 contains 15 residues. CDR3 coding DNA: TGTGCCAGCAGCATACAGGGGGCCCTACTGAGCGAGCAGTACTTC. Translated, it gives CASSIQGALLSEQYF.

In this sample, this clonotype turned up a few times. V gene TRBV7-3 combines with J gene TRBJ2-3; TRBD2 agrees at 9 bases. V lost 3 bases and J lost 2; bases outside the gene matches: 3. Germline V gives CDR1 SGHTA, CDR2 FQGTGA. The CDR3 runs to 15 residues. The CDR3 spells CASSLLAGVTDTQYF. For the CDR3, the DNA is TGTGCCAGCAGCTTGTTAGCGGGGGTCACAGATACGCAGTATTTT.

The CDR3 DNA is TGTGCCAGCACCTTCGGGACTAGCGGGAGAGGTGTGGGCTACGAGCAGTACTTC. This encodes CASTFGTSGRGVGYEQYF. This chain connects TRBV12-3 or TRBV12-4 to TRBJ2-7; 14 bases fit TRBD2. With 7 bases clipped from V and 3 bases from J, the junction kept 14 bases outside the gene matches. CDR3 length equals 18 residues.

V is TRBV20-1 and J is TRBJ1-2; D is unclear. Germline-derived CDR1 and CDR2 are DFQATT and SNEGSKA (reference sequence). CDR3 length: 14 residues. The V end was cut by 3 bases, the J end by 6 bases, with 17 bases between. CDR3 bases: TGCAGTGCTAGGCCCCAAGTGGGAGTGGATGGCTACACCTTC. Protein sequence: CSARPQVGVDGYTF.

Ten or more counts support this clonotype. This rearrangement joins TRBV7-9 to TRBJ1-1, with a tentative D call TRBD1 (5 bases). The CDR3 totals 16 residues. Per the germline V gene, CDR1 is SEHNR and CDR2 is FQNEAQ (reference sequence). The germline V and J ends were trimmed by 1 base and 0 bases, with 12 bases remaining between them. The CDR3 reads CASSLDPGQLNTEAFF. In DNA form, the CDR3 reads TGTGCCAGCAGCTTAGATCCCGGACAATTGAACACTGAAGCTTTCTTT.

This chain connects TRBV7-2 to TRBJ2-1; no clear D. Germline loops: CDR1 SGHTA, CDR2 FQGNSA. This CDR3 has 14 amino acids. V was clipped by 5 bases and J by 4 bases, with 12 bases between them. The CDR3: CASSPMNLYNEQFF. The CDR3, as DNA: TGTGCCAGCAGCCCAATGAACTTGTACAATGAGCAGTTCTTC.